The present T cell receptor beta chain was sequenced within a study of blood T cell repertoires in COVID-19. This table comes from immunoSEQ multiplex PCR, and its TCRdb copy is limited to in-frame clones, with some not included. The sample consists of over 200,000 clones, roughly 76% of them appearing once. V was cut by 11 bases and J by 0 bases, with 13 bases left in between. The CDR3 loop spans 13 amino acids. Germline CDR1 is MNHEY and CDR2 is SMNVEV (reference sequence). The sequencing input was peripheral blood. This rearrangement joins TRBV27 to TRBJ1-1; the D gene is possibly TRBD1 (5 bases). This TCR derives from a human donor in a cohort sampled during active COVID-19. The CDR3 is CAASRAMNTEAFF. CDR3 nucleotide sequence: TGTGCCGCGAGCAGGGCAATGAACACTGAAGCTTTCTTT.